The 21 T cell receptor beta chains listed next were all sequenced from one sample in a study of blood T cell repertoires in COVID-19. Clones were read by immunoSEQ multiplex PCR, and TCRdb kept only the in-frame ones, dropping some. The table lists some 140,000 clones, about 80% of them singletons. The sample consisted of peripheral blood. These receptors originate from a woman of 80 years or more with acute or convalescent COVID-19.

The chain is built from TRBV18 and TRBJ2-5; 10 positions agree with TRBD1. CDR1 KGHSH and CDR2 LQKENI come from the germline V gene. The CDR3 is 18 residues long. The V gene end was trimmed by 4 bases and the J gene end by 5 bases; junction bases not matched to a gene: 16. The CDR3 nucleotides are TGTGCCAGCTCACTCGCCTTATCGACAGGGGGCGCGCAGGAGACCCAGTACTTC. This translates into CASSLALSTGGAQETQYF.

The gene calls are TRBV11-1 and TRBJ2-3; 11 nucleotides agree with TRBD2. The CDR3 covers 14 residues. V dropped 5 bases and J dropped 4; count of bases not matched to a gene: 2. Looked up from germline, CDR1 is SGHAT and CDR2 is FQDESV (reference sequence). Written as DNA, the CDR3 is TGTGCCAGCAGCCCGGGACTAGCGGCAGATACGCAGTATTTT. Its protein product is CASSPGLAADTQYF.

CDR3 DNA sequence: TGTGCCAGCTCATCGGACTGGAGCTCCTACGAGCAGTACTTC. This codes for CASSSDWSSYEQYF. The V gene is TRBV18, the J gene TRBJ2-7, with D maybe TRBD2 (5 bases). With 5 bases removed from V and 0 bases from J, the gap between germline ends came to 11 bases. The germline V gene encodes CDR1 KGHSH and CDR2 LQKENI. This CDR3 is 14 amino acids long.

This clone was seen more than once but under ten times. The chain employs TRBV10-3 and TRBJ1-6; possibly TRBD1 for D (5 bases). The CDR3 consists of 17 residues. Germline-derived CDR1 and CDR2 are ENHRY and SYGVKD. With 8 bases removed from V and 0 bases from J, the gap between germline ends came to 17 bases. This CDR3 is CAIGGMGPDSYNSPLHF. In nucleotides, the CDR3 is TGTGCCATCGGGGGGATGGGGCCAGACTCCTATAATTCACCCCTCCACTTT.

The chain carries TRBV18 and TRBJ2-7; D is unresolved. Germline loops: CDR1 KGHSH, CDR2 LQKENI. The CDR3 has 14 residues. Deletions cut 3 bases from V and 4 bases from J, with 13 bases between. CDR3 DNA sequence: TGTGCCAGCTCACCCCGGCAGGAAACTTACGAGCAGTACTTC. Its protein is CASSPRQETYEQYF.

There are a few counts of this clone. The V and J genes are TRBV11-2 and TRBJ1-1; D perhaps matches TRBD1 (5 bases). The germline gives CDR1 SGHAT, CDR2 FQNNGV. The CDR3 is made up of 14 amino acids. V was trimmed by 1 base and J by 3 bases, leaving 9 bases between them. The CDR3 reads CASSLGQTHTEAFF. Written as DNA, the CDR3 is TGTGCCAGCAGCTTAGGACAGACCCACACTGAAGCTTTCTTT.

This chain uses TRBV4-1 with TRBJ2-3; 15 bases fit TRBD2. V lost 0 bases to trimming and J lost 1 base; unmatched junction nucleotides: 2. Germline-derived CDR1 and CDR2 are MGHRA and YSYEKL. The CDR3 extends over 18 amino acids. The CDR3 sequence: CASSQDGLAGGGTDTQYF. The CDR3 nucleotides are TGCGCCAGCAGCCAAGACGGACTAGCGGGGGGGGGCACAGATACGCAGTATTTT.

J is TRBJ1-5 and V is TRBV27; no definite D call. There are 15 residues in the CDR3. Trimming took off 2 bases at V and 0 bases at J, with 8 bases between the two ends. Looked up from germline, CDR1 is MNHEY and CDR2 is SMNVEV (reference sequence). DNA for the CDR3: TGTGCCAGCAGTTTAGTCGGGGATAGCAATCAGCCCCAGCATTTT. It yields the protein CASSLVGDSNQPQHF.

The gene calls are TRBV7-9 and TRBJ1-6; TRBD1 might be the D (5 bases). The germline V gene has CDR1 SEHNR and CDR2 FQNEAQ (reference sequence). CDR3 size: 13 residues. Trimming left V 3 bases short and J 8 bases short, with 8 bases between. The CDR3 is CASSFSRDSPLHF. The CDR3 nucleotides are TGTGCCAGCAGCTTTTCCAGGGATTCACCCCTCCACTTT.

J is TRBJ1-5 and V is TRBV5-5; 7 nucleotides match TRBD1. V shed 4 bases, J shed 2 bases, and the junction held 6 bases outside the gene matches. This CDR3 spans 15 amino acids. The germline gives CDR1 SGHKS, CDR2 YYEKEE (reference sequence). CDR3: CASSLRGFGNQPQHF. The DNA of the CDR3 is TGTGCCAGCAGCCTCAGGGGGTTCGGCAATCAGCCCCAGCATTTT.

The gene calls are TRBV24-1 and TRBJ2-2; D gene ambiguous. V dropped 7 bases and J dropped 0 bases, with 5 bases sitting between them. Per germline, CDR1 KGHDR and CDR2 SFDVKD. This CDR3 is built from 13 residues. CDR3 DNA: TGTGCCACCAGCTATACGAACACCGGGGAGCTGTTTTTT. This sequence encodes CATSYTNTGELFF.

CDR3 sequence: CSGRDREDVLTF. CDR3 nucleotide sequence: TGCAGCGGCCGGGACAGGGAGGACGTCCTGACTTTC. The chain recombines TRBV29-1 with TRBJ2-6, with 9 bases matching TRBD1. With 7 bases clipped from V and 11 bases from J, the junction kept 6 bases outside the gene matches. Germline V gene data show CDR1 as SQVTM and CDR2 as ANQGSEA. The CDR3 runs 12 residues.

The CDR3 spells CASSVRHIAKNIQYF. CDR3 nucleotides: TGTGCCAGCAGCGTAAGACATATAGCCAAAAACATTCAGTACTTC. The chain recombines TRBV11-2 with TRBJ2-4; D unclear. V shed 5 bases and J shed 0 bases, with 11 bases lying between them. This CDR3 region has 15 residues. Germline CDR1 and CDR2: SGHAT and FQNNGV.

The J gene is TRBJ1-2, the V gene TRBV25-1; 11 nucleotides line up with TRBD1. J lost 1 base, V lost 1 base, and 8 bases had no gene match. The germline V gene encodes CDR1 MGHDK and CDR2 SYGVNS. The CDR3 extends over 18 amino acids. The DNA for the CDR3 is TGTGCCAGCAGTGAATCTGGCGGACAGGGGGCGCTTAACTATGGCTACACCTTC. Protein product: CASSESGGQGALNYGYTF.

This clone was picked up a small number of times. CDR3 DNA: TGCGCCAGCAGCTTGGGATCTAGCATCGGAGGCTACACCTTC. Protein product: CASSLGSSIGGYTF. The chain links TRBV5-1 to TRBJ1-2; no reliable D call. V lost 0 bases to trimming and J lost 8 bases, with 14 bases between them. The CDR3 runs 14 residues. The germline gives CDR1 SGHRS, CDR2 YFSETQ.

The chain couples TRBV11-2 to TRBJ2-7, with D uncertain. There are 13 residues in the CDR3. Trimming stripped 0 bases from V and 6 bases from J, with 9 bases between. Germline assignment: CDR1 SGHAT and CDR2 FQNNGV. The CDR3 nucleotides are TGTGCCAGCAGCTTAGATCGCCTAGGCGAGCAGTACTTC. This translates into CASSLDRLGEQYF.

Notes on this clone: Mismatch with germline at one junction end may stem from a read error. The CDR3 here is CASNGGGQGTDTQYF. DNA of the CDR3: TGCGCCAGCAACGGGGGGGGACAGGGAACAGATACGCAGTATTTT. The J gene is TRBJ2-3, the V gene TRBV9; D is possibly TRBD1 (9 bases). CDR3 length equals 15 residues. CDR1 SGDLS and CDR2 YYNGEE come from the germline V gene.

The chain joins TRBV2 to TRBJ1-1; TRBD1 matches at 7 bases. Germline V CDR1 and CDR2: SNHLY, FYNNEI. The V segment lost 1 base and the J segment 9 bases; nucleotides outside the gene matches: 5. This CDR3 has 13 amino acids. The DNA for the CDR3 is TGTGCCAGCAGTGAAGAGGGACAGACGCAAGCTTTCTTT. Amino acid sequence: CASSEEGQTQAFF.

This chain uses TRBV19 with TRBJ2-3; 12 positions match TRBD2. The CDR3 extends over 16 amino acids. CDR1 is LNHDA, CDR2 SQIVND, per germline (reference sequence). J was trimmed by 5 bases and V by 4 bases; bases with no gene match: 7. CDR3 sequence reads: CASSRRLAGEIDTQYF. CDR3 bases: TGTGCCAGTAGTAGGCGACTAGCGGGGGAAATAGATACGCAGTATTTT.

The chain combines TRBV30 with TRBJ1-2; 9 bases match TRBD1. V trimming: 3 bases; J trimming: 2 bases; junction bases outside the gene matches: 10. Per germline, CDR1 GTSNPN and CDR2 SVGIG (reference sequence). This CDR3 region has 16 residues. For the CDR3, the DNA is TGTGCCTGGAGCGTCTCCGGGACAGGGTGGAACTATGGCTACACCTTC. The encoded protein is CAWSVSGTGWNYGYTF.

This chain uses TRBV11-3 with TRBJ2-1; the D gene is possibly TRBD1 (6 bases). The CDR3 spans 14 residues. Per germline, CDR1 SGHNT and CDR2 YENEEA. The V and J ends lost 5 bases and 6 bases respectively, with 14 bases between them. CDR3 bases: TGTGCCAGCAGCGGTCCACAGGGTATCAATGAGCAGTTCTTC. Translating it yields CASSGPQGINEQFF.